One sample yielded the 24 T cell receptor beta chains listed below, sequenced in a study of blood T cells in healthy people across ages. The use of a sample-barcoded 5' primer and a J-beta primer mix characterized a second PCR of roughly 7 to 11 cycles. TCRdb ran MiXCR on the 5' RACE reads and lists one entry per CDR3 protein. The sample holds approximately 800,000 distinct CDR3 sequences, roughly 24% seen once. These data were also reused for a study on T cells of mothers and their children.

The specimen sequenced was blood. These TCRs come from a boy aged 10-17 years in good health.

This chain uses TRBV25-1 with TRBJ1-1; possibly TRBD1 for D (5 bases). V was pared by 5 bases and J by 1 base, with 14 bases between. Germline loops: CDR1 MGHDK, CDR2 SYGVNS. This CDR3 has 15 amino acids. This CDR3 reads CASSHLGVANTEAFF. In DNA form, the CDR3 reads TGTGCCAGCAGTCACCTGGGGGTCGCGAACACTGAAGCTTTCTTT.

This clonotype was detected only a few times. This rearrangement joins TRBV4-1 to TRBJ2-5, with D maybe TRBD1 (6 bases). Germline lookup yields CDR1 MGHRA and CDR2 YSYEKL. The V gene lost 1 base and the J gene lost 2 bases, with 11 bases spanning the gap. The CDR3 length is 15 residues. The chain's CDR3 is CASSQVLGTQETQYF. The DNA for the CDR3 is TGCGCCAGCAGCCAAGTTTTGGGGACACAAGAGACCCAGTACTTC.

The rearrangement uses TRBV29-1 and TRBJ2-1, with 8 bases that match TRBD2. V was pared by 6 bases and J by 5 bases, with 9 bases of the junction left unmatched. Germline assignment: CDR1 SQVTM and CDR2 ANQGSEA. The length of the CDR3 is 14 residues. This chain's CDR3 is CSVPLAGGHNEQFF. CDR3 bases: TGCAGCGTCCCGTTGGCGGGGGGTCACAATGAGCAGTTCTTC.

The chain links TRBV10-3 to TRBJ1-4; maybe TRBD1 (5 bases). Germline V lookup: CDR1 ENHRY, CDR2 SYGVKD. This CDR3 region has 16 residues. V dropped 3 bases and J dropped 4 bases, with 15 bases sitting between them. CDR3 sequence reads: CAISEMRQGLNEKLFF. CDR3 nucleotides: TGTGCCATCAGTGAAATGAGGCAGGGCCTTAATGAAAAACTGTTTTTT.

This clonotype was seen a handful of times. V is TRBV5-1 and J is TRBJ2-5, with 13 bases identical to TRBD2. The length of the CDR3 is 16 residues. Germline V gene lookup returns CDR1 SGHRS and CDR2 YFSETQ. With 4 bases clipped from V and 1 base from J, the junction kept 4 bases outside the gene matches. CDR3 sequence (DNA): TGCGCCAGCAGCACCGGACTAGCGGGGGCCCAAGAGACCCAGTACTTC. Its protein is CASSTGLAGAQETQYF.

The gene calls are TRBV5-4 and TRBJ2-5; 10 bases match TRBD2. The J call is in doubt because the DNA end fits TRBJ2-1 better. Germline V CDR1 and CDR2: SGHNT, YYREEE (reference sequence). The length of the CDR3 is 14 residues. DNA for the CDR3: TGTGCCAGCAGCTTGACTAGCGGGGCCAATGAGCAGTTCTTC. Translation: CASSLTSGANEQFF.

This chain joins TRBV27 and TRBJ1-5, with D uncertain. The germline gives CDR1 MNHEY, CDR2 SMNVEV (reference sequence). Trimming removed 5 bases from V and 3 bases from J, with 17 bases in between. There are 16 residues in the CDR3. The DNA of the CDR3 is TGTGCCAGCAGTCCCACCCAGGCAGGAAACAATCAGCCCCAGCATTTT. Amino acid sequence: CASSPTQAGNNQPQHF.

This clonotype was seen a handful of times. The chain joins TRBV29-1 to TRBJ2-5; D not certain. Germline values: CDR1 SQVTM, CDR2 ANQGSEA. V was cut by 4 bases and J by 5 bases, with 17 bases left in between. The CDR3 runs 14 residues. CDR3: CSVGVLLGGETQYF. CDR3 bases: TGCAGCGTTGGAGTACTCCTGGGTGGGGAGACCCAGTACTTC.

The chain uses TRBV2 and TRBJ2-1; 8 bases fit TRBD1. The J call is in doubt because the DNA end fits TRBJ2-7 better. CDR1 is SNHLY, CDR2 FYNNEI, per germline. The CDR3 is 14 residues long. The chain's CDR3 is CASLGTGLNYEQYF. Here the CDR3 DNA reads TGTGCCAGCCTAGGGACAGGATTAAACTACGAGCAGTACTTC.

DNA for the CDR3: TGCAGCGTTGGATGGCTAATCTACGAGCAGTACTTC. Residues: CSVGWLIYEQYF. The chain recombines TRBV29-1 with TRBJ2-5; D gene ambiguous. The J call may not be correct, given that the DNA end is closer to TRBJ2-7. This CDR3 contains 12 residues. Germline-derived CDR1 and CDR2 are SQVTM and ANQGSEA.

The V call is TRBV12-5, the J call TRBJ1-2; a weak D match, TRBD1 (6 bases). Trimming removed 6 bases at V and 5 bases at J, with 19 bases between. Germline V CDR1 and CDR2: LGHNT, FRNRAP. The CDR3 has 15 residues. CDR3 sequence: CASGAARGPSYGYTF. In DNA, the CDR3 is TGTGCTAGTGGAGCTGCCAGGGGACCTTCATATGGCTACACCTTC.

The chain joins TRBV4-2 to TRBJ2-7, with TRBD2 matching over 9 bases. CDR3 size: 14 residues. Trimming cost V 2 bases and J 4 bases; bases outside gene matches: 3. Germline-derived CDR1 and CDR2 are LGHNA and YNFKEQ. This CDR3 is CASSQLAGRYEQYF. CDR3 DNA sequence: TGTGCCAGCAGCCAACTAGCGGGAAGGTACGAGCAGTACTTC.

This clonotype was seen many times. CDR3 in DNA: TGTGCCAGCAGCTTGGGGCGGTCCACAGAGACCCAGTACTTC. Its translation: CASSLGRSTETQYF. The chain uses TRBV5-4 and TRBJ2-5; D gene uncertain. This CDR3 spans 14 amino acids. The germline V gene encodes CDR1 SGHNT and CDR2 YYREEE (reference sequence). V was pared by 0 bases and J by 4 bases, with 10 bases between.

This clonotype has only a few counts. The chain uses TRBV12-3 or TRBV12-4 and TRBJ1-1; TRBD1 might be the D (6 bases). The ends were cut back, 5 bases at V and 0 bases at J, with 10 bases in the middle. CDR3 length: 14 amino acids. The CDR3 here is CASSIWTVNTEAFF. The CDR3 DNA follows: TGTGCCAGCAGTATATGGACAGTGAACACTGAAGCTTTCTTT.

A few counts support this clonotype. CDR3 nucleotides: TGTGCCAGCAGCCACCGACAGAACATGAACACTGAAGCTTTCTTT. Translated, it gives CASSHRQNMNTEAFF. The V and J genes are TRBV3-1 and TRBJ1-1; weak D call: TRBD1 (5 bases). The CDR3 extends over 15 amino acids. Trimming left V 3 bases short and J 0 bases short, with 11 bases between. Germline V lookup: CDR1 LGHDT, CDR2 YNNKEL (reference sequence).

CDR3 residues: CSAPTGLETQYF. In nucleotides, the CDR3 is TGCAGCGCTCCTACAGGGTTGGAGACCCAGTACTTC. The V and J genes are TRBV29-1 and TRBJ2-5, with D possibly TRBD1 on 6 matching bases. This CDR3 comprises 12 residues. Germline assignment: CDR1 SQVTM and CDR2 ANQGSEA. Deletions cut 7 bases from V and 5 bases from J, with 14 bases between.

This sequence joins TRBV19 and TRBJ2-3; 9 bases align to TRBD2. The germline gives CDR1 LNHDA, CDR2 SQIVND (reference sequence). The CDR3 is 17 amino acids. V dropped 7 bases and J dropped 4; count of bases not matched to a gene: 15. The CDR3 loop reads CASKPTFSGRPADTQYF. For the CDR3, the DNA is TGTGCCAGTAAACCCACCTTTAGCGGGAGACCGGCAGATACGCAGTATTTT.

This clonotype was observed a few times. In nucleotides, the CDR3 is TGTGCCATCAGTGAGGCGGGACACCAGAACACCGGGGAGCTGTTTTTT. Its protein is CAISEAGHQNTGELFF. The V gene is TRBV10-3, the J gene TRBJ2-2; D may correspond to TRBD1 or TRBD2 (6 bases each). The CDR3 spans 16 residues. Trimming stripped 2 bases from V and 1 base from J, with 11 bases between. Germline CDR1 ENHRY, CDR2 SYGVKD.

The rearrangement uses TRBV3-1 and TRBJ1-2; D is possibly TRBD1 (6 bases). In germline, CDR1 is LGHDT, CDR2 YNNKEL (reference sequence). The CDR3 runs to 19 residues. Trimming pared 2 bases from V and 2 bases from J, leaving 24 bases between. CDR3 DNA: TGTGCCAGCAGCCAAAATCAGCTCAAGTGGGGGGCGGGCAACTATGGCTACACCTTC. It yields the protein CASSQNQLKWGAGNYGYTF.

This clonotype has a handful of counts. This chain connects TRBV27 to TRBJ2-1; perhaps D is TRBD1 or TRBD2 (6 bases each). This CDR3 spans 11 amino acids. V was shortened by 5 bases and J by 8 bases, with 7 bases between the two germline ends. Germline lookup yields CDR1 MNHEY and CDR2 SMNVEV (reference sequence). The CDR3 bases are TGTGCCAGCAGTCGGGGGCATGAGCAGTTCTTC. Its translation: CASSRGHEQFF.

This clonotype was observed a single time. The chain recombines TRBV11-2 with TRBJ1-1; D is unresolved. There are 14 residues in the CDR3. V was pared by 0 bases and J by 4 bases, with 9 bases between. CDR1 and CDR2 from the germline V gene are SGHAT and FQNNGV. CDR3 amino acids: CASSLDLAGTEAFF. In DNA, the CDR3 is TGTGCCAGCAGCTTAGATCTGGCAGGCACTGAAGCTTTCTTT.

This chain's CDR3 is CASSEGQVYNYGYTF. The CDR3 DNA reads TGCGCCAGCAGCGAAGGACAGGTTTATAACTATGGCTACACCTTC. The V and J genes are TRBV5-1 and TRBJ1-2; 7 bases fit TRBD1. The ends lost 4 bases at V and 1 base at J; junction bases unmatched: 7. CDR1 and CDR2 (germline): SGHRS, YFSETQ. The CDR3 loop spans 15 amino acids.

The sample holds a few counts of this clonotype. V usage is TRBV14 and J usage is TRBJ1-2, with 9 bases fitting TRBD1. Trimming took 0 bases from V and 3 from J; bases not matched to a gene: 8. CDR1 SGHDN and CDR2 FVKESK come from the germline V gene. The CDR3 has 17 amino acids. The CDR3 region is CASSQEGTGLGDYGYTF. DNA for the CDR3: TGTGCCAGCAGCCAAGAAGGGACAGGGCTCGGAGACTATGGCTACACCTTC.

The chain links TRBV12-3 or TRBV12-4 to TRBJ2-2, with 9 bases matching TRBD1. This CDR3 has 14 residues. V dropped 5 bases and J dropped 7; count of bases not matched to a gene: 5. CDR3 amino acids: CASSTTGGGGELFF. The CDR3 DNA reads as TGTGCCAGCAGTACGACAGGGGGGGGCGGGGAGCTGTTTTTT.